The text below deals with one T cell receptor beta chain. What it recognizes is unknown. This CDR3 contains 16 residues. From germline, CDR1 is PRHDT and CDR2 FYEKMQ (reference sequence). V was clipped by 6 bases and J by 1 base; unmatched bases: 12. The sample belongs to a study of regulatory T cells in long-lasting Graves disease. Study results and caveats: TRBV28, TRBJ1-2 and TRBJ2-5 were segments that persistent disease favored. Few sampled subjects may have lowered accuracy.

Relying on iRepertoire HTBI primers and Arm-PCR of CDR3 regions, the team built TCR beta libraries. TCRdb re-called the multiplex PCR reads with MiXCR, one entry per CDR3 protein. The sample holds over 300,000 distinct CDR3 sequences, around 19% seen once. Documented time point: persistent/refractory GD, antithyroid drugs over 5 years with positive TRAb. PBMC-derived RNA was used for the TCR library. This chain connects TRBV13 to TRBJ2-7, with 7 positions matching TRBD1. This specimen was peripheral blood mononuclear cells (PBMCs), taken when the disease was refractory, from a patient treated with antithyroid drugs. This clonotype was sampled from a female donor with Graves disease. CDR3 coding DNA: TGTGCCAGCAGACGCAGTTCCGGGACAGAGTCCTACGAGCAGTACTTC. This codes for CASRRSSGTESYEQYF.